A selection of T cell receptor beta chains follows, all from one sample in a study of T cells in Graves' hyperthyroidism and ophthalmopathy. Using its own MiXCR run on the multiplex PCR reads, TCRdb lists one record per CDR3 protein. The profile shows around 690,000 distinct CDR3 sequences, 17% of them singletons. The sequencing input was blood. These receptor sequences come from a man between 50 and 59 years old with Graves' hyperthyroidism. CDR3s include the opening cysteine and the closing phenylalanine or tryptophan. The D gene is left open where the match is weak. A clone size is listed for some rows: how often the clone was seen (once, few, many), or a class if it is expanded.

d_gene: NA; j_gene: TRBJ1-1; abundance: many; v_gene: TRBV11-2; CDR3aa: CASSLIQGEAFF; CDR3nt: TGTGCCAGCAGCTTAATCCAGGGAGAAGCTTTCTTT
d_gene: NA; j_gene: TRBJ1-2; abundance: many; v_gene: TRBV30; CDR3aa: CAWSVQVAGNYGYTF; CDR3nt: TGTGCCTGGAGTGTACAAGTGGCAGGGAACTATGGCTACACCTTC
d_gene: NA; j_gene: TRBJ2-5; abundance: NA; v_gene: TRBV14; CDR3aa: CASSQGRISETQYF; CDR3nt: TGTGCCAGCAGCCAGGGTCGAATATCAGAGACCCAGTACTTC
d_gene: NA; j_gene: TRBJ2-7; abundance: few; v_gene: TRBV28; CDR3aa: CASSFSPARGQYF; CDR3nt: TGTGCCAGCAGTTTTAGCCCGGCTCGAGGGCAGTACTTC
d_gene: NA; j_gene: TRBJ2-1; abundance: few; v_gene: TRBV19; CDR3aa: CASSYGGWNEQFF; CDR3nt: TGTGCCAGTAGTTATGGAGGGTGGAATGAGCAGTTCTTC
d_gene: NA; j_gene: TRBJ1-5; abundance: few; v_gene: TRBV6-1; CDR3aa: CATRARVGQPQHF; CDR3nt: TGTGCCACCAGGGCCAGGGTGGGACAGCCCCAGCATTTT
d_gene: TRBD1; j_gene: TRBJ2-7; abundance: many; v_gene: TRBV10-3; CDR3aa: CAISEMGQGARGEQYF; CDR3nt: TGTGCCATCAGTGAGATGGGACAGGGGGCGAGAGGTGAGCAGTACTTC
d_gene: NA; j_gene: TRBJ2-7; abundance: few; v_gene: TRBV10-3; CDR3aa: CAISPGQFTYEQYF; CDR3nt: TGTGCCATCAGTCCCGGGCAGTTCACCTACGAGCAGTACTTC
d_gene: NA; j_gene: TRBJ1-5; abundance: NA; v_gene: TRBV20-1; CDR3aa: CSAREMGGSQPQHF; CDR3nt: TGCAGTGCTAGAGAAATGGGGGGAAGTCAGCCCCAGCATTTT
d_gene: NA; j_gene: TRBJ2-2; abundance: many; v_gene: TRBV12-3/TRBV12-4; CDR3aa: CASSWTRGSGELFF; CDR3nt: TGTGCCAGCAGTTGGACCAGGGGTTCCGGGGAGCTGTTTTTT
d_gene: NA; j_gene: TRBJ1-2; abundance: many; v_gene: TRBV25-1; CDR3aa: CASSEWAGANYGYTF; CDR3nt: TGTGCCAGCAGTGAATGGGCAGGGGCGAACTATGGCTACACCTTC
d_gene: TRBD1; j_gene: TRBJ1-1; abundance: NA; v_gene: TRBV30; CDR3aa: CAWSVGNTGGNTEAFF; CDR3nt: TGTGCCTGGAGTGTCGGAAACACAGGGGGGAACACTGAAGCTTTCTTT
d_gene: NA; j_gene: TRBJ1-3; abundance: NA; v_gene: TRBV28; CDR3aa: CASSLSSGSGNTIYF; CDR3nt: TGTGCCAGCAGTTTATCGTCCGGCTCTGGAAACACCATATATTTT
d_gene: TRBD2; j_gene: TRBJ2-3; abundance: many; v_gene: TRBV11-2; CDR3aa: CASSLVGSGTTDTQYF; CDR3nt: TGTGCCAGCAGCTTAGTTGGTAGCGGGACCACAGATACGCAGTATTTT
d_gene: NA; j_gene: TRBJ2-7; abundance: many; v_gene: TRBV2; CDR3aa: CASSESGQWIYEQYF; CDR3nt: TGTGCCAGCAGTGAGTCAGGCCAATGGATCTACGAGCAGTACTTC
d_gene: NA; j_gene: TRBJ2-2; abundance: NA; v_gene: TRBV7-6; CDR3aa: CASSPRYTGELFF; CDR3nt: TGTGCCAGCAGCCCGCGCTACACCGGGGAGCTGTTTTTT
d_gene: NA; j_gene: TRBJ2-5; abundance: NA; v_gene: TRBV7-7; CDR3aa: CASSAAARLQETQYF; CDR3nt: TGTGCTAGCAGCGCCGCCGCCAGACTCCAAGAGACCCAGTACTTC
d_gene: NA; j_gene: TRBJ1-1; abundance: many; v_gene: TRBV7-2; CDR3aa: CASSLGQNLNTEAFF; CDR3nt: TGTGCCAGCAGCTTAGGACAGAACTTGAACACTGAAGCTTTCTTT
d_gene: NA; j_gene: TRBJ2-6; abundance: many; v_gene: TRBV7-8; CDR3aa: CASSLVGVTGANVLTF; CDR3nt: TGTGCCAGCAGCTTAGTAGGGGTTACAGGGGCCAACGTCCTGACTTTC
d_gene: NA; j_gene: TRBJ1-1; abundance: many; v_gene: TRBV5-1; CDR3aa: CASSLSVLGTEAFF; CDR3nt: TGCGCCAGCAGCTTGTCGGTCCTCGGGACTGAAGCTTTCTTT
d_gene: NA; j_gene: TRBJ2-5; abundance: many; v_gene: TRBV2; CDR3aa: CASSDDSQETQYF; CDR3nt: TGTGCCAGCAGTGACGACAGCCAAGAGACCCAGTACTTC
d_gene: NA; j_gene: TRBJ1-1; abundance: many; v_gene: TRBV20-1; CDR3aa: CSAATPGGANTEAFF; CDR3nt: TGCAGTGCCGCAACCCCGGGGGGCGCGAACACTGAAGCTTTCTTT